This T cell receptor beta chain was identified during a study of control samples from healthy donors and cancer patients. Produced via immunoSEQ multiplex PCR; TCRdb's table is partial and in-frame only. The data show over 150,000 clones, nearly 90% seen once. This clonotype was sampled from a woman between 50 and 59 years old in good health. Specimen: blood.

DNA for the CDR3: TGTGCCAGTAAGAGGGGAAGTATGATGAACACTGAAGCTTTCTTT. The encoded protein is CASKRGSMMNTEAFF. The J gene is TRBJ1-1, the V gene TRBV6-5; possible D gene TRBD1, 5 bases. Deletions cut 9 bases from V and 0 bases from J, with 17 bases between. The germline V gene encodes CDR1 MNHEY and CDR2 SVGAGI. This CDR3 contains 15 residues.